The 6 T cell receptor beta chains given below trace back to one sample, sequenced in a study of T cells in localized non-small cell lung cancer. The data were produced by immunoSEQ multiplex PCR, yet TCRdb's version contains in-frame clones alone and is incomplete. The sample has roughly 30,000 clones, about 88% seen once. The sample here was peripheral blood, taken before any cancer treatment. The source of these receptors is a female donor of 60 years or more with stage I lung adenocarcinoma.

The CDR3, as DNA: TGTGCCAGCAGCATGACTAGCGGGATTTACAATGAGCAGTTCTTC. It specifies CASSMTSGIYNEQFF. The rearrangement links TRBV9 to TRBJ2-1, with 11 bases that match TRBD2. Per the germline V gene, CDR1 is SGDLS and CDR2 is YYNGEE. This CDR3 comprises 15 residues. Losses at the gene ends were 4 bases for V and 4 bases for J; bases not matched to a gene: 4.

The rearrangement joins TRBV9 to TRBJ2-1; TRBD2 matches at 14 bases. The CDR3 runs 20 residues. Germline CDR1 reads SGDLS; CDR2 reads YYNGEE. Trimming cost V 0 bases and J 5 bases; bases outside gene matches: 13. The CDR3 protein is CASSVGSGTSGRKVNNEQFF. The CDR3 DNA reads as TGTGCCAGCAGCGTAGGGAGTGGGACTAGCGGGAGAAAAGTAAACAATGAGCAGTTCTTC.

V and J are TRBV11-3 and TRBJ2-1; TRBD1 matches 8 bases. Germline CDR1 and CDR2: SGHNT and YENEEA. There are 16 residues in the CDR3. V dropped 4 bases and J dropped 3; count of bases not matched to a gene: 8. CDR3 in amino acids: CASSSHGTGNYNEQFF. CDR3 in DNA: TGTGCCAGCAGCTCACACGGGACAGGCAACTACAATGAGCAGTTCTTC.

V gene TRBV18 combines with J gene TRBJ1-5; 7 positions match TRBD1. CDR3 length: 15 residues. Unmatched junction bases numbered 6, after V lost 4 bases and J lost 3 bases. CDR1 is KGHSH and CDR2 is LQKENI in the germline V gene. CDR3 sequence (DNA): TGTGCCAGCTCACTGGGGACAGCCAACAATCAGCCCCAGCATTTT. This sequence encodes CASSLGTANNQPQHF.

The V gene is TRBV19, the J gene TRBJ2-5; possibly TRBD1 for D (6 bases). Germline CDR1 is LNHDA and CDR2 is SQIVND (reference sequence). The V end lost 2 bases, the J end lost 7 bases, and 17 bases lay between the germline ends. The CDR3 is 15 residues long. The CDR3 bases are TGTGCCAGTAGTATAACCTGGACAGCCGACGCGACCCAGTACTTC. Translation gives CASSITWTADATQYF.

The chain employs TRBV11-1 and TRBJ1-1; perhaps TRBD1 as D (5 bases). Trimming took off 1 base at V and 1 base at J, with 7 bases between the two ends. The CDR3 totals 14 residues. From germline, CDR1 is SGHAT and CDR2 FQDESV (reference sequence). The CDR3 region has the DNA TGTGCCAGCAGCTTAGTACAGGAGAACACTGAAGCTTTCTTT. Protein product: CASSLVQENTEAFF.